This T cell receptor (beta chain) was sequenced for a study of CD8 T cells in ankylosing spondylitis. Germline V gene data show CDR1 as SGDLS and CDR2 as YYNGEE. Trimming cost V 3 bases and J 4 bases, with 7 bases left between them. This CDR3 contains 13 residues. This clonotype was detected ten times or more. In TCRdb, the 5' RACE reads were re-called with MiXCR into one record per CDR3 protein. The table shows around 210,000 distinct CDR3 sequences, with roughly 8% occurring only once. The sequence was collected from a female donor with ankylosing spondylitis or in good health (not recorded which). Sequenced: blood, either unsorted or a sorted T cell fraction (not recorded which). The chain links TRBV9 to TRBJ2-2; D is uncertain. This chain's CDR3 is CASSEAFTGELFF. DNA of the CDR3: TGTGCCAGCAGCGAGGCGTTCACCGGGGAGCTGTTTTTT.